These 30 T cell receptor beta chains were sequenced from one sample in a study of T-cell memory formation after mild COVID-19. TCRdb re-called the 5' RACE reads with MiXCR, one entry per CDR3 protein. The sample has about 210,000 distinct CDR3 sequences, about 11% seen once; the top ten hold approximately 2.8%. The specimen was PBMCs or a T cell subset sorted from them (not recorded which). These receptors all stem from a man younger than 35 who had mild COVID-19 (a few samples of this study predate the infection). Cell type and time point are not known.

This clonotype was seen only a few times. The V and J genes are TRBV14 and TRBJ2-5, with a tentative D call TRBD2 (7 bases). V dropped 0 bases and J dropped 4 bases, with 18 bases sitting between them. Germline CDR1 is SGHDN and CDR2 is FVKESK. The CDR3 is 17 amino acids. CDR3: CASSQEMAGASGETQYF. The DNA for the CDR3 is TGTGCCAGCAGCCAAGAAATGGCGGGGGCCTCAGGAGAGACCCAGTACTTC.

The chain couples TRBV29-1 to TRBJ2-3, with TRBD1 matching 7 bases. V was pared by 4 bases and J by 0 bases, with 4 bases of the junction left unmatched. Germline V CDR1 and CDR2: SQVTM, ANQGSEA. The CDR3 is 14 amino acids. The CDR3 spells CSVVWDRSTDTQYF. The CDR3 nucleotides are TGCAGCGTTGTTTGGGACAGAAGCACAGATACGCAGTATTTT.

The chain recombines TRBV7-9 with TRBJ1-2; 7 bases map to TRBD1. The V gene's germline CDR1 is SEHNR and CDR2 FQNEAQ (reference sequence). The CDR3 loop spans 13 amino acids. The trim removed 6 bases at V and 4 bases at J, leaving 5 bases unmatched. The CDR3 DNA is TGTGCCAGCAGTCGGACAGGCAGCTATGGCTACACCTTC. Amino acids: CASSRTGSYGYTF. The full variable domain, its missing parts supplied by reference TRBV7-9 and TRBJ1-2, is DTGVSQNPRHKITKRGQNVTFRCDPISEHNRLYWYRQTLGQGPEFLTYFQNEAQLEKSRLLSDRFSAERPKGSFSTLEIQRTEQGDSAMYLCASSRTGSYGYTFGSGTRLTVV.

V usage is TRBV3-1 and J usage is TRBJ1-4; D gene uncertain. Germline values: CDR1 LGHDT, CDR2 YNNKEL (reference sequence). V lost 3 bases, J lost 5 bases, and 10 bases lay in between. The length of the CDR3 is 14 residues. CDR3 coding DNA: TGTGCCAGCAGCCAGAACAGAGTAAATGAAAAACTGTTTTTT. Translation: CASSQNRVNEKLFF.

The table lists this clonotype with a few counts. This chain uses TRBV12-3 or TRBV12-4 with TRBJ2-3, with D unclear. CDR3 length equals 14 residues. V was clipped by 6 bases and J by 0 bases, with 10 bases between them. The CDR3, as DNA: TGTGCCAGCAGCTCACTGTCTAGCACAGATACGCAGTATTTT. Its protein product is CASSSLSSTDTQYF.

This sequence joins TRBV5-1 and TRBJ1-2, with a tentative D call TRBD1 (6 bases). The CDR3 is 14 residues long. The germline CDR1 and CDR2 sequences are SGHRS and YFSETQ. Trimming shortened V by 4 bases and J by 4 bases, and 14 bases separated the two germline ends. In DNA form, the CDR3 reads TGCGCCAGCAGCCCCGAGGGGGGATTCTATGGCTACACCTTC. Its translation is CASSPEGGFYGYTF.

This clonotype was detected many times. This chain's CDR3 is CAWSVGGAYTQYF. Here the CDR3 DNA reads TGTGCCTGGAGTGTCGGGGGGGCGTATACGCAGTATTTT. This rearrangement joins TRBV30 to TRBJ2-3; 8 bases are a match to TRBD2. J was trimmed by 7 bases and V by 0 bases; bases with no gene match: 3. The CDR3 totals 13 residues. Per the germline V gene, CDR1 is GTSNPN and CDR2 is SVGIG (reference sequence). Drawing the rest from reference TRBV30 and TRBJ2-3, the complete variable domain is SQTIHQWPATLVQPVGSPLSLECTVEGTSNPNLYWYRQAAGRGLQLLFYSVGIGQISSEVPQNLSASRPQDRQFILSSKKLLLSDSGFYLCAWSVGGAYTQYFGPGTRLTVL.

The chain employs TRBV7-2 and TRBJ2-3, with no clear D. CDR1 SGHTA and CDR2 FQGNSA come from the germline V gene. This CDR3 region has 16 residues. Trimming took 1 base from V and 3 from J, leaving 14 bases between them. The CDR3 region has the DNA TGTGCCAGCAGCTTAGGCCCCAGCTTATGGACAGATACGCAGTATTTT. Translating gives CASSLGPSLWTDTQYF.

The sample holds a few counts of this clonotype. The V gene is TRBV6-5, the J gene TRBJ2-2, with 10 positions matching TRBD1. V was pared by 6 bases and J by 9 bases, with 10 bases of the junction left unmatched. The CDR3 has 15 residues. Germline assignment: CDR1 MNHEY and CDR2 SVGAGI. The CDR3 spells CASRAGTGVARELFF. As DNA, the CDR3 is TGTGCCAGCAGAGCCGGGACAGGGGTAGCTCGGGAGCTGTTTTTT.

The table lists this clonotype with a few counts. The chain recombines TRBV7-2 with TRBJ2-1, with 12 bases fitting TRBD2. The germline gives CDR1 SGHTA, CDR2 FQGNSA. The V segment lost 5 bases and the J segment 12 bases; nucleotides outside the gene matches: 14. The CDR3 contains 16 residues. This CDR3 reads CASSIGLAGSLGGQFF. The DNA for the CDR3 is TGTGCCAGCAGCATCGGACTAGCGGGGAGCCTGGGGGGGCAGTTCTTC.

The chain links TRBV7-2 to TRBJ2-3; 9 bases fit TRBD1. Germline trimming cut 4 bases from V and 6 bases from J; bases unmatched to any gene: 11. This CDR3 contains 16 residues. Germline V CDR1 and CDR2: SGHTA, FQGNSA. As DNA, the CDR3 is TGTGCCAGCAGCTCTCTGGTGGGACAGGGCAAGGATACGCAGTATTTT. This translates into CASSSLVGQGKDTQYF.

This chain uses TRBV28 with TRBJ2-7; TRBD1 matches at 8 bases. The CDR3 spans 14 residues. In germline, CDR1 is MDHEN, CDR2 SYDVKM. Trimming removed 6 bases from V and 1 base from J; junction bases left unmatched: 5. The CDR3 sequence is CASRTGQASYEQYF. The CDR3 coding sequence is TGTGCCAGCAGGACGGGACAGGCGTCCTACGAGCAGTACTTC.

The CDR3 here is CATSDPGTVGDTQYF. As DNA, the CDR3 is TGTGCCACCAGTGACCCCGGTACGGTAGGAGATACGCAGTATTTT. The chain uses TRBV24-1 and TRBJ2-3; D is unclear. Per germline, CDR1 KGHDR and CDR2 SFDVKD. This CDR3 has 15 residues. Trimming removed 4 bases from V and 5 bases from J, with 15 bases in between.

In its sample, this clonotype was seen a few times. The V gene is TRBV7-9, the J gene TRBJ1-1; 9 bases are shared with TRBD1. This CDR3 has 15 residues. Germline CDR1 reads SEHNR; CDR2 reads FQNEAQ (reference sequence). With 2 bases clipped from V and 5 bases from J, the junction kept 6 bases outside the gene matches. The CDR3 region has the DNA TGTGCCAGCAGCTTAAGCGGGACAGGGAGGACTGAAGCTTTCTTT. Its translation is CASSLSGTGRTEAFF.

The chain joins TRBV20-1 to TRBJ2-7, with D unresolved. The CDR3 covers 11 residues. Trimming removed 3 bases at V and 1 base at J, with 4 bases between. Looked up from germline, CDR1 is DFQATT and CDR2 is SNEGSKA (reference sequence). The CDR3 bases are TGCAGTGCTAGCTGGTCCTACGAGCAGTACGTC. Protein product: CSASWSYEQYV.

The rearrangement links TRBV5-1 to TRBJ1-4; no definite D call. CDR3 length: 13 amino acids. The V gene lost 0 bases and the J gene lost 7 bases, with 7 bases spanning the gap. The V gene's germline CDR1 is SGHRS and CDR2 YFSETQ. The CDR3 DNA is TGCGCCAGCAGCTTGGAGGGAATTGAAAAACTGTTTTTT. This encodes CASSLEGIEKLFF.

The chain links TRBV20-1 to TRBJ2-3; D is unresolved. This CDR3 has 15 residues. The germline gives CDR1 DFQATT, CDR2 SNEGSKA (reference sequence). V was shortened by 3 bases and J by 4 bases, with 17 bases between the two germline ends. CDR3 coding DNA: TGCAGTGCTAGTCGGTTTGCTCCGGATGCAGATACGCAGTATTTT. Its translation: CSASRFAPDADTQYF.

This clonotype was found a few times. This chain links TRBV5-1 with TRBJ2-2; D gene ambiguous. CDR3 length equals 15 residues. The V gene's germline CDR1 is SGHRS and CDR2 YFSETQ. V gave up 6 bases and J gave up 5 bases, with 17 bases separating them. The CDR3 here is CASTPQWVRTGELFF. The CDR3 nucleotides read TGCGCCAGCACCCCCCAGTGGGTGAGGACCGGGGAGCTGTTTTTT. The full variable domain, its missing parts supplied by reference TRBV5-1 and TRBJ2-2, is KAGVTQTPRYLIKTRGQQVTLSCSPISGHRSVSWYQQTPGQGLQFLFEYFSETQRNKGNFPGRFSGRQFSNSRSEMNVSTLELGDSALYLCASTPQWVRTGELFFGEGSRLTVL.

The rearrangement uses TRBV5-1 and TRBJ1-2; D is uncertain. The CDR3 is 13 residues long. Germline CDR1 is SGHRS and CDR2 is YFSETQ. Trimming pared 4 bases from V and 3 bases from J, leaving 10 bases between. The CDR3 DNA sequence: TGCGCCAGCAGCCCTGGACTGCACTATGGCTACACCTTC. This sequence encodes CASSPGLHYGYTF.

The chain links TRBV9 to TRBJ2-5; no definite D call. There are 13 residues in the CDR3. Per germline, CDR1 SGDLS and CDR2 YYNGEE. V was clipped by 4 bases and J by 2 bases, with 9 bases between them. The CDR3 is CASSQAPQETQYF. The CDR3 DNA sequence: TGTGCCAGCAGCCAAGCCCCTCAAGAGACCCAGTACTTC.

This clonotype turned up a few times. This sequence joins TRBV6-2 or TRBV6-3 and TRBJ2-2, with D unresolved. In germline, CDR1 is MNHEY, CDR2 SVGEGT. This CDR3 has 15 residues. Trimming left V 5 bases short and J 4 bases short, with 14 bases between. CDR3 amino acids: CASSVATPVTGELFF. The CDR3 bases are TGTGCCAGCAGTGTTGCGACTCCAGTCACCGGGGAGCTGTTTTTT.

This chain uses TRBV18 with TRBJ1-5; D is uncertain. The V end lost 6 bases, the J end lost 11 bases, and 14 bases lay between the germline ends. Germline CDR1 reads KGHSH; CDR2 reads LQKENI. The CDR3 has 12 amino acids. CDR3 nucleotide sequence: TGTGCCAGCTCCCGTTATGAAGAGGCCCAGCATTTT. It translates to CASSRYEEAQHF.

This clonotype was seen more than once but under ten times. The chain employs TRBV28 and TRBJ2-3; 13 nucleotides line up with TRBD2. The CDR3 is 18 residues long. Looked up from germline, CDR1 is MDHEN and CDR2 is SYDVKM. V gave up 3 bases and J gave up 2 bases; unmatched junction bases: 8. CDR3 coding DNA: TGTGCCAGCAGTTTCCCCCATACTAGCGGGGGGGCCACAGATACGCAGTATTTT. Protein sequence: CASSFPHTSGGATDTQYF.

This clonotype has a handful of counts. This chain joins TRBV30 and TRBJ1-1; no clear D gene. The CDR3 covers 13 residues. Germline V gene data show CDR1 as GTSNPN and CDR2 as SVGIG (reference sequence). V lost 8 bases and J 7 bases, leaving 20 bases between the germline ends. CDR3 sequence reads: CASQRGNGIEAFF. CDR3 nucleotides: TGTGCCAGTCAAAGAGGGAACGGAATTGAAGCTTTCTTT.

This clonotype has a handful of counts. The V call is TRBV7-3, the J call TRBJ2-5; TRBD1 matches 8 bases. CDR1 and CDR2 from the germline V gene are SGHTA and FQGTGA. The CDR3 length is 14 residues. V lost 5 bases, J lost 2 bases, and 4 bases stayed unmatched. This CDR3 reads CASSPTGAQETQYF. In DNA, the CDR3 is TGTGCCAGCAGCCCGACAGGGGCACAAGAGACCCAGTACTTC.

This clonotype was observed at least ten times. The V and J genes are TRBV7-8 and TRBJ2-7; possibly TRBD1 or TRBD2 for D (5 bases each). CDR3 length: 13 amino acids. Germline CDR1 and CDR2: SGHVS and FQNEAQ. Trimming took 0 bases from V and 6 from J, leaving 9 bases between them. The CDR3 sequence: CASSLADGGEQYV. CDR3 in DNA: TGTGCCAGCAGCTTAGCGGATGGGGGCGAGCAGTACGTC.

This clonotype was counted between two and nine times. The chain uses TRBV6-5 and TRBJ2-1, with D perhaps TRBD2 (6 bases). Trimming shortened V by 5 bases and J by 2 bases, and 16 bases separated the two germline ends. The germline CDR1 and CDR2 sequences are MNHEY and SVGAGI. The CDR3 spans 16 residues. In nucleotides, the CDR3 is TGTGCCAGCAGTCCTCTTGGAGGGAGAACCTACAATGAGCAGTTCTTC. It is translated as CASSPLGGRTYNEQFF.

This chain links TRBV7-9 with TRBJ1-1; possible D gene TRBD1, 6 bases. Trimming cost V 5 bases and J 7 bases, with 14 bases left between them. The CDR3 has 13 residues. The germline V gene has CDR1 SEHNR and CDR2 FQNEAQ (reference sequence). CDR3: CASSPRGASEAFF. Written as DNA, the CDR3 is TGTGCCAGCAGCCCACGGGGGGCGAGTGAAGCTTTCTTT.

This chain connects TRBV5-1 to TRBJ2-1; maybe TRBD1 (6 bases). The germline gives CDR1 SGHRS, CDR2 YFSETQ. The CDR3 runs 14 residues. V shed 2 bases and J shed 8 bases, with 14 bases lying between them. CDR3 amino acids: CASSLRDTGDEQFF. CDR3 in DNA: TGCGCCAGCAGCTTACGGGACACCGGTGATGAGCAGTTCTTC.

V gene TRBV19 combines with J gene TRBJ1-4, with 10 bases lining up with TRBD1. CDR1 and CDR2 from the germline V gene are LNHDA and SQIVND (reference sequence). The CDR3 is 17 amino acids. V was clipped by 5 bases and J by 8 bases; unmatched bases: 14. CDR3 region: CASSFGQGDSRGEKLFF. CDR3 bases: TGTGCCAGTAGTTTCGGACAGGGGGATTCCCGGGGAGAAAAACTGTTTTTT. Full variable domain (outside the CDR3, taken from reference TRBV19 and TRBJ1-4): DGGITQSPKYLFRKEGQNVTLSCEQNLNHDAMYWYRQDPGQGLRLIYYSQIVNDFQKGDIAEGYSVSREKKESFPLTVTSAQKNPTAFYLCASSFGQGDSRGEKLFFGSGTQLSVL.